The rows below give T cell receptor beta chains drawn from one sample of a study of blood T cell repertoires in COVID-19. Clones were read by immunoSEQ multiplex PCR, and TCRdb kept only the in-frame ones, dropping some. The sample lists over 45,000 clones, roughly 90% occurring once. The sequencing input was peripheral blood. The receptors here all came from an elderly man in a cohort sampled during active COVID-19. Each CDR3 is given with its conserved first and last residue. The order of the fields is clone size, J gene, D gene, V gene, CDR3 length, CDR3 protein, CDR3 DNA. The D gene is left open where the match is weak. Clone size, where shown, is once, few, many, or a class for clones that have expanded.

size: -
J: TRBJ1-5
D: -
V: TRBV7-2
length: 15
CDR3: CASSLAPGSNQPQHF
DNA: TGTGCCAGCAGCTTAGCTCCAGGGAGCAATCAGCCCCAGCATTTT

size: -
J: TRBJ2-6
D: TRBD1
V: TRBV6-4
length: 16
CDR3: CASSPGQGAGANVLTF
DNA: TGTGCCAGCAGTCCGGGACAGGGGGCTGGGGCCAACGTCCTGACTTTC

size: -
J: TRBJ1-2
D: -
V: TRBV5-1
length: 15
CDR3: CASSKTVGGDYGYTF
DNA: TGCGCCAGCAGCAAGACAGTGGGAGGGGACTATGGCTACACCTTC

size: -
J: TRBJ2-7
D: TRBD1
V: TRBV27
length: 14
CDR3: CASSSRQGKYEQYF
DNA: TGTGCCAGCAGTTCCAGACAGGGCAAATACGAGCAGTACTTC

size: -
J: TRBJ2-2
D: TRBD2
V: TRBV19
length: 15
CDR3: CASSIAGGPSGELFF
DNA: TGTGCCAGTAGTATAGCGGGAGGGCCCTCCGGGGAGCTGTTTTTT

size: -
J: TRBJ1-6
D: -
V: TRBV3-1/TRBV3-2
length: 13
CDR3: CASRQDRGSPLHF
DNA: TGTGCCAGCAGACAGGATAGGGGTTCACCCCTCCACTTT

size: -
J: TRBJ2-5
D: -
V: TRBV3-1/TRBV3-2
length: 14
CDR3: CASSLPGVAQTQYF
DNA: TGTGCCAGCAGCCTACCAGGGGTGGCGCAGACCCAGTACTTC

size: -
J: TRBJ1-4
D: TRBD1
V: TRBV19
length: 14
CDR3: CASSTGQGHEKLFF
DNA: TGTGCCAGTAGTACTGGACAGGGCCACGAAAAACTGTTTTTT

size: -
J: TRBJ1-6
D: TRBD1
V: TRBV15
length: 15
CDR3: CATSRRTGGDSPLHF
DNA: TGTGCCACCAGCAGAAGGACAGGTGGGGATTCACCCCTCCACTTT

size: few
J: TRBJ1-2
D: -
V: TRBV19
length: 13
CDR3: CASSSGEFYGYTF
DNA: TGTGCCAGTAGTAGTGGGGAGTTCTATGGCTACACCTTC

size: -
J: TRBJ2-3
D: -
V: TRBV2
length: 11
CDR3: CASSLTDTQYF
DNA: TGTGCCAGCAGTCTCACAGATACGCAGTATTTT

size: few
J: TRBJ2-2
D: TRBD2
V: TRBV5-6
length: 16
CDR3: CASSLAGGARTGELFF
DNA: TGTGCCAGCAGCTTGGCGGGAGGGGCGAGGACCGGGGAGCTGTTTTTT

size: -
J: TRBJ2-1
D: TRBD2
V: TRBV7-3
length: 15
CDR3: CASSPRTSGSDEQFF
DNA: TGTGCCAGCAGCCCCCGGACTAGCGGGAGCGATGAGCAGTTCTTC

size: -
J: TRBJ2-7
D: TRBD1
V: TRBV6-5
length: 14
CDR3: CASSQGQEGREQYF
DNA: TGTGCCAGCAGCCAGGGACAGGAGGGACGCGAGCAGTACTTC

size: -
J: TRBJ1-2
D: -
V: TRBV6-6
length: 12
CDR3: CASRGEDYGYTF
DNA: TGTGCCAGCCGAGGGGAGGACTATGGCTACACCTTC

size: -
J: TRBJ2-7
D: TRBD2
V: TRBV5-4
length: 14
CDR3: CASSPGLAGGEQYF
DNA: TGTGCCAGCAGCCCGGGACTAGCGGGAGGCGAGCAGTACTTC

size: once
J: TRBJ1-2
D: -
V: TRBV15
length: 13
CDR3: CATSVGNFYGYTF
DNA: TGTGCCACCAGCGTCGGGAACTTTTATGGCTACACCTTC

size: few
J: TRBJ1-5
D: TRBD1
V: TRBV5-1
length: 15
CDR3: CASSLGQGLNQPQHF
DNA: TGCGCCAGCAGCTTGGGACAGGGCCTCAATCAGCCCCAGCATTTT

size: -
J: TRBJ2-1
D: -
V: TRBV6-6
length: 13
CDR3: CAAMGWGTVEQFF
DNA: TGTGCCGCCATGGGGTGGGGGACTGTTGAGCAGTTCTTC

size: -
J: TRBJ1-1
D: TRBD1
V: TRBV4-1
length: 15
CDR3: CASSQDRDRAAEAFF
DNA: TGCGCCAGCAGCCAAGATCGAGACAGGGCCGCTGAAGCTTTCTTT

size: -
J: TRBJ2-5
D: -
V: TRBV3-1/TRBV3-2
length: 15
CDR3: CASSQSGSYRETQYF
DNA: TGTGCCAGCAGCCAAAGCGGGTCGTACCGAGAGACCCAGTACTTC

size: -
J: TRBJ2-7
D: -
V: TRBV19
length: 13
CDR3: CASSITGANEQYF
DNA: TGTGCCAGTAGTATTACAGGAGCCAACGAGCAGTACTTC

size: -
J: TRBJ2-5
D: -
V: TRBV18
length: 14
CDR3: CASSPSGYQETQYF
DNA: TGTGCCAGCTCACCAAGCGGGTACCAAGAGACCCAGTACTTC

size: -
J: TRBJ2-3
D: -
V: TRBV15
length: 14
CDR3: CATSSAESTDTQYF
DNA: TGTGCCACCAGCTCAGCGGAGAGCACAGATACGCAGTATTTT

size: -
J: TRBJ2-6
D: -
V: TRBV6-5
length: 15
CDR3: CATRKGGSGANVLTF
DNA: TGTGCCACCAGAAAAGGGGGTTCAGGGGCCAACGTCCTGACTTTC

size: -
J: TRBJ1-5
D: -
V: TRBV12-3/TRBV12-4
length: 13
CDR3: CASSLAGREPQHF
DNA: TGTGCCAGCAGTTTGGCCGGGAGAGAGCCCCAGCATTTT

size: -
J: TRBJ1-1
D: TRBD1
V: TRBV5-4
length: 17
CDR3: CASSPGQGIAVNTEAFF
DNA: TGTGCCAGCAGCCCGGGACAGGGGATAGCCGTGAACACTGAAGCTTTCTTT

size: -
J: TRBJ2-7
D: TRBD2
V: TRBV5-4
length: 16
CDR3: CASSTGTSGSLVEQYF
DNA: TGTGCCAGCAGCACGGGGACTAGCGGGAGTTTGGTTGAGCAGTACTTC

size: -
J: TRBJ1-4
D: TRBD1
V: TRBV24-1
length: 16
CDR3: CATSDRRTGTNEKLFF
DNA: TGTGCCACCAGTGACCGTCGGACAGGAACTAATGAAAAACTGTTTTTT

size: -
J: TRBJ1-4
D: -
V: TRBV29-1
length: 13
CDR3: CSVATGTNEKLFF
DNA: TGCAGCGTTGCCACAGGAACTAATGAAAAACTGTTTTTT

size: once
J: TRBJ2-2
D: TRBD2
V: TRBV19
length: 15
CDR3: CASSTYRDYDGELFF
DNA: TGTGCCAGTAGTACATACCGGGACTATGACGGGGAGCTGTTTTTT

size: -
J: TRBJ1-2
D: -
V: TRBV30
length: 13
CDR3: CAWSPGRALGYTF
DNA: TGTGCCTGGAGCCCCGGGAGGGCACTTGGCTACACCTTC

size: -
J: TRBJ2-3
D: TRBD1
V: TRBV5-1
length: 17
CDR3: CASSLATRDRSTDTQYF
DNA: TGCGCCAGCAGCTTGGCTACTAGGGACAGAAGCACAGATACGCAGTATTTT

size: -
J: TRBJ2-7
D: -
V: TRBV5-1
length: 13
CDR3: CASSSPGAYEQYF
DNA: TGCGCCAGCAGCTCACCAGGGGCCTACGAGCAGTACTTC

size: -
J: TRBJ2-1
D: -
V: TRBV12-3/TRBV12-4
length: 12
CDR3: CASSLSYNEQFF
DNA: TGTGCCAGCAGTTTGAGCTACAATGAGCAGTTCTTC

size: -
J: TRBJ1-4
D: -
V: TRBV27
length: 15
CDR3: CASSLAGSTNEKLFF
DNA: TGTGCCAGCAGTTTAGCAGGATCTACTAATGAAAAACTGTTTTTT

size: -
J: TRBJ1-1
D: -
V: TRBV6-2/TRBV6-3
length: 15
CDR3: CASSYDGGQGTEAFF
DNA: TGTGCCAGCAGTTACGACGGGGGGCAGGGCACTGAAGCTTTCTTT

size: -
J: TRBJ1-1
D: -
V: TRBV19
length: 12
CDR3: CASSILATEAFF
DNA: TGTGCCAGTAGTATTTTAGCCACTGAAGCTTTCTTT

size: -
J: TRBJ1-1
D: -
V: TRBV6-5
length: 14
CDR3: CASSMTARNTEAFF
DNA: TGTGCCAGCAGTATGACAGCCCGGAACACTGAAGCTTTCTTT

size: once
J: TRBJ2-3
D: -
V: TRBV18
length: 15
CDR3: CASSFSGGPTDTQYF
DNA: TGTGCCAGCTCTTTTAGTGGGGGCCCCACAGATACGCAGTATTTT

size: -
J: TRBJ2-1
D: TRBD1
V: TRBV19
length: 15
CDR3: CASRAGTGTGDEQFF
DNA: TGTGCCAGTAGGGCCGGGACAGGGACCGGGGATGAGCAGTTCTTC

size: few
J: TRBJ1-2
D: -
V: TRBV19
length: 15
CDR3: CASVDLAGPNYGYTF
DNA: TGTGCCAGTGTCGATCTGGCGGGGCCGAACTATGGCTACACCTTC

size: -
J: TRBJ1-4
D: -
V: TRBV7-2
length: 14
CDR3: CASSQGRVGEKLFF
DNA: TGTGCCAGCAGCCAAGGCAGGGTTGGCGAAAAACTGTTTTTT

size: -
J: TRBJ2-1
D: -
V: TRBV5-1
length: 14
CDR3: CASSLGDRGNEQFF
DNA: TGCGCCAGCAGCTTGGGAGACAGAGGCAATGAGCAGTTCTTC

size: once
J: TRBJ2-1
D: -
V: TRBV1
length: 15
CDR3: CTSSQAEASYNEQFF
DNA: TGCACCAGCAGCCAAGCTGAGGCCTCCTACAATGAGCAGTTCTTC